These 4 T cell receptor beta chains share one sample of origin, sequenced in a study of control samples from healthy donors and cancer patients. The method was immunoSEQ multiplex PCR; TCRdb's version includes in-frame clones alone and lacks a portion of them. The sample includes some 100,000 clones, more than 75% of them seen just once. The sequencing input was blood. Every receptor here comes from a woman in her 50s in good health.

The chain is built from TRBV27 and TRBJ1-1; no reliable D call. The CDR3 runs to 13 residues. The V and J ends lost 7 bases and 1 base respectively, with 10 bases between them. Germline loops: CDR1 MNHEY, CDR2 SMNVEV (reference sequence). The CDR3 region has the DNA TGTGCCAGCACCAGCCGGAAGAACACTGAAGCTTTCTTT. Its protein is CASTSRKNTEAFF.

Written as DNA, the CDR3 is TGTGCCAGCAGCTCCGGGACAGGAGGGCTGAACACTGAAGCTTTCTTT. Protein sequence: CASSSGTGGLNTEAFF. The chain employs TRBV7-8 and TRBJ1-1, with 8 bases that match TRBD1. V lost 4 bases to trimming and J lost 0 bases; unmatched junction nucleotides: 7. The CDR3 is 16 residues long. Germline V lookup: CDR1 SGHVS, CDR2 FQNEAQ.

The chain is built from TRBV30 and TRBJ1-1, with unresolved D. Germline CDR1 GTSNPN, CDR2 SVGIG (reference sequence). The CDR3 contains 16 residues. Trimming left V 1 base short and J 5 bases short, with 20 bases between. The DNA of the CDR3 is TGTGCCTGGAGTGAATTGATAAAGATCACGGGGACTGAAGCTTTCTTT. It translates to CAWSELIKITGTEAFF.

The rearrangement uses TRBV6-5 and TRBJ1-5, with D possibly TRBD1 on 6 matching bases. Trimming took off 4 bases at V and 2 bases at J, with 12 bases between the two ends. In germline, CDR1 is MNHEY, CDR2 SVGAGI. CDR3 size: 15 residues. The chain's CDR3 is CASSSLRQGNQPQHF. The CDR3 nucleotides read TGTGCCAGCAGTTCCCTCCGACAGGGCAATCAGCCCCAGCATTTT.